This T cell receptor (beta chain) comes out of a study of glioma-infiltrating T cells after dendritic cell vaccination. Points from the study as a whole: Complete blood and tumor specimen sets were limited to few patients.

The V end was cut by 6 bases, the J end by 8 bases, with 11 bases between. The CDR3 consists of 12 residues. Per the germline V gene, CDR1 is MDHEN and CDR2 is SYDVKM. Patients had residual fresh-frozen tumor tissue and more than two years of survival data. About this clone: The antigen is undetermined.

The assay was immunoSEQ multiplex PCR, and TCRdb's table has in-frame clones only and misses some. The sample lists tens of thousands of clones, over 75% occurring once. The TCR sequence derives from a human donor with glioblastoma. The chain recombines TRBV28 with TRBJ2-4; D is uncertain. This specimen was blood, taken before dendritic cell vaccination. The CDR3: CASRGSLDIQYF. CDR3 sequence (DNA): TGTGCCAGCAGGGGCTCACTCGACATTCAGTACTTC.